This T cell receptor beta chain appears in the sequencing data of a study of blood T cell repertoires in COVID-19. As for the study in general: The study drew acute and convalescent COVID-19 samples from the United States, Italy and Spain. From T cells, B-cell-depleted T cells, or PBMCs came the material, which was cDNA or gDNA.

As processed by the authors: Cell counts per sample came from amplifying reference gene primers. The table came from immunoSEQ multiplex PCR; TCRdb's copy has only in-frame clones and leaves some out. V, J and clone size are those of that table, while D and trimming were read from the DNA. The sample lists about 150,000 clones, about 88% occurring once. Deletions cut 6 bases from V and 7 bases from J, with 18 bases between. Germline CDR1 and CDR2: SNHLY and FYNNEI. This CDR3 region has 14 residues. This TCR derives from a woman in her 70s with acute or convalescent COVID-19. This chain links TRBV2 with TRBJ1-2, with D maybe TRBD1 (6 bases). The sample was peripheral blood. The CDR3: CASSLRGGGGGYTF. The CDR3 DNA sequence: TGTGCCAGCAGCTTAAGGGGGGGCGGAGGTGGCTACACCTTC. Full variable domain (missing parts from reference TRBV2 and TRBJ1-2): EPEVTQTPSHQVTQMGQEVILRCVPISNHLYFYWYRQILGQKVEFLVSFYNNEISEKSEIFDDQFSVERPDGSNFTLKIRSTKLEDSAMYFCASSLRGGGGGYTFGSGTRLTVV.